One and the same sample provided the 6 T cell receptor beta chains below, sequenced in a study of T cells after yellow fever vaccination. A single record per CDR3 protein comes from TCRdb applying MiXCR to the 5' RACE reads. This table has about 360,000 distinct CDR3 sequences, 6.2% appearing once. Material: PBMCs, obtained 5 days after the yellow fever booster vaccination. The receptors shown here come from a young man who received the YFV17D yellow fever vaccine.

The chain couples TRBV19 to TRBJ2-2, with D perhaps TRBD1 (5 bases). Trimming removed 5 bases at V and 2 bases at J, with 12 bases between. This CDR3 region has 15 residues. From germline, CDR1 is LNHDA and CDR2 SQIVND (reference sequence). CDR3 sequence: CASSSNRLNTGELFF. The DNA for the CDR3 is TGTGCCAGTAGTTCGAACAGGCTTAACACCGGGGAGCTGTTTTTT.

This clonotype came up a few times. The chain couples TRBV5-4 to TRBJ2-7, with a tentative D call TRBD2 (7 bases). This CDR3 has 16 residues. Germline lookup yields CDR1 SGHNT and CDR2 YYREEE (reference sequence). Trimming removed 4 bases at V and 2 bases at J, with 19 bases between. DNA for the CDR3: TGTGCCAGCAGCCACCCCCGAGGGGGAGGGACCTACGAGCAGTACTTC. Translated: CASSHPRGGGTYEQYF.

This clonotype was seen more than once but under ten times. The rearrangement uses TRBV7-2 and TRBJ2-3; the match to TRBD2 covers 8 bases. The CDR3 covers 15 residues. The germline CDR1 and CDR2 sequences are SGHTA and FQGNSA. V shed 5 bases and J 8 bases; nucleotides not matched to a gene: 12. The CDR3 nucleotides read TGTGCCAGCAGCGTAGACTCCTTAGCGGGAACTACGCAGTATTTT. As protein: CASSVDSLAGTTQYF.

This clonotype has ten or more counts. V gene TRBV7-2 combines with J gene TRBJ2-1; D is uncertain. The CDR3 has 14 residues. Trimming removed 1 base at V and 7 bases at J, with 11 bases between. The germline V gene encodes CDR1 SGHTA and CDR2 FQGNSA. The CDR3 protein is CASSLGVNSNEQFF. CDR3 nucleotides: TGTGCCAGCAGCTTAGGGGTCAATTCTAATGAGCAGTTCTTC.

This clonotype has only a few counts. This sequence joins TRBV6-5 and TRBJ2-7; TRBD2 agrees at 8 bases. The CDR3 covers 15 residues. CDR1 and CDR2 (germline): MNHEY, SVGAGI. Trimming removed 2 bases from V and 7 bases from J; junction bases left unmatched: 10. CDR3 region: CASSYGSGGPEEQYF. Here the CDR3 DNA reads TGTGCCAGCAGTTACGGGTCGGGAGGGCCGGAAGAGCAGTACTTC.

This clonotype has a count of ten or more. The V gene is TRBV7-6, the J gene TRBJ2-1; the D gene is possibly TRBD2 (5 bases). This CDR3 region has 11 residues. Trimming left V 5 bases short and J 9 bases short, with 8 bases between. Germline CDR1 and CDR2: SGHVS and FNYEAQ. CDR3 region: CASSRGVEQFF. DNA of the CDR3: TGTGCCAGCAGCCGGGGAGTTGAGCAGTTCTTC. Full variable domain (remainder filled in from reference TRBV7-6 and TRBJ2-1): GAGVSQSPRYKVTKRGQDVALRCDPISGHVSLYWYRQALGQGPEFLTYFNYEAQQDKSGLPNDRFSAERPEGSISTLTIQRTEQRDSAMYRCASSRGVEQFFGPGTRLTVL.